The clone carrying this T cell receptor (beta chain) has more than one count but fewer than ten. This CDR3 comprises 15 residues. The germline CDR1 and CDR2 sequences are SGHNT and YYREEE (reference sequence). V lost 0 bases and J 6 bases, leaving 16 bases between the germline ends. This sample was taken from a study of cytomegalovirus exposure and HLA in healthy donors. The PCR had 60 Vbeta and 13 Jbeta primers. Sequenced by immunoSEQ multiplex PCR; TCRdb stores in-frame clones only, minus some. The sample carries about 170,000 clones, roughly four fifths recorded once. V and J are TRBV5-4 and TRBJ2-7, with D tentatively TRBD2 (5 bases). The sequenced material came from PBMCs. This receptor was taken from a woman aged 25 to 39 in good health and CMV-seropositive. The CDR3 protein is CASSLGSGVRSEQYF. The CDR3, as DNA: TGTGCCAGCAGCTTGGGCAGCGGAGTACGATCCGAGCAGTACTTC.